This record covers a single TCR beta chain. A J-beta primer mix and a sample-barcoded 5' primer were used in a second PCR of roughly 7 to 12 cycles. TCRdb re-called the 5' RACE reads with MiXCR, one entry per CDR3 protein. The table lists 550,000 to 800,000 distinct CDR3 sequences, roughly 32% of them singletons. This sample was taken from a study of blood T cells in healthy people across ages. The source material was blood. The clonotype comes from a woman aged 80 or older in good health.

CDR3: CASSVRTGWETQYF. As DNA, the CDR3 is TGTGCCAGCAGCGTTAGGACGGGCTGGGAGACCCAGTACTTC. The rearrangement links TRBV9 to TRBJ2-5; D gene ambiguous. V lost 2 bases and J lost 5, with 13 bases in between. The CDR3 spans 14 residues. Germline CDR1 SGDLS, CDR2 YYNGEE.